This T cell receptor beta chain comes out of a study of blood T cell repertoires in COVID-19. Study-level background: Whether acute or convalescent, the COVID-19 samples came from the United States, Italy and Spain. Sources were T cells, B-cell-depleted T cells, or PBMCs; the material itself was cDNA or gDNA.

This CDR3 spans 15 amino acids. Germline-derived CDR1 and CDR2 are SGDLS and YYNGEE. Unmatched junction bases numbered 7, after V lost 2 bases and J lost 4 bases. Per the study methods: Amplification with reference gene primers provided the estimates of nucleated cell counts. The repertoire was sequenced with immunoSEQ multiplex PCR; TCRdb's copy has only in-frame clones and lacks some. D and trimming were read from the DNA, whereas the V and J calls and clone size are those reported in that table. The table records about 440,000 clones, around 88% of them present only once. Sequenced input: peripheral blood. The J gene is TRBJ2-5, the V gene TRBV9; 8 bases fit TRBD1. The sequence derives from a woman in her thirties with acute or convalescent COVID-19. CDR3 DNA sequence: TGTGCCAGCAGCGTGACAGGGGCTATTGGAGAGACCCAGTACTTC. It codes for CASSVTGAIGETQYF.